The TCR beta chain described here comes from a study of tumor and adjacent non-tumor tissue in lung cancer. Study as a whole: The cohort had about twelve adenocarcinoma, a couple of squamous cell and 1 small cell patients. On average, productive TCRbeta reads reached some 4.2 million per sample.

Trimming shortened V by 6 bases and J by 4 bases, and 12 bases separated the two germline ends. The CDR3 has 13 amino acids. Per the germline V gene, CDR1 is SGHRS and CDR2 is YFSETQ. A modified ARM-PCR protocol with three rounds of nested PCR amplified TCRbeta. TCRdb reprocessed the multiplex PCR reads via MiXCR and lists one record per CDR3 protein. The sample shows 98,000 or so distinct CDR3 sequences, 75% to 85% of them seen only once. In its sample, this clonotype was seen once. This sample's RNA came from whole unsorted tissue. The normal lung tissue was taken more than 3 cm from the tumor edge. Chemotherapy-naive patients with new lung cancer underwent thoracic surgery in China, August–late 2014.

This rearrangement joins TRBV5-1 to TRBJ2-3; D is uncertain. The receptor was derived from a man aged 55 to 70 with small cell lung cancer. The sequencing sample was made of distant non-tumor lung tissue. The CDR3 loop reads CASNFPYADTQYF. Here the CDR3 DNA reads TGCGCCAGCAACTTCCCTTACGCAGATACGCAGTATTTT. The full variable domain, rest sourced from reference TRBV5-1 and TRBJ2-3, is KAGVTQTPRYLIKTRGQQVTLSCSPISGHRSVSWYQQTPGQGLQFLFEYFSETQRNKGNFPGRFSGRQFSNSRSEMNVSTLELGDSALYLCASNFPYADTQYFGPGTRLTVL.